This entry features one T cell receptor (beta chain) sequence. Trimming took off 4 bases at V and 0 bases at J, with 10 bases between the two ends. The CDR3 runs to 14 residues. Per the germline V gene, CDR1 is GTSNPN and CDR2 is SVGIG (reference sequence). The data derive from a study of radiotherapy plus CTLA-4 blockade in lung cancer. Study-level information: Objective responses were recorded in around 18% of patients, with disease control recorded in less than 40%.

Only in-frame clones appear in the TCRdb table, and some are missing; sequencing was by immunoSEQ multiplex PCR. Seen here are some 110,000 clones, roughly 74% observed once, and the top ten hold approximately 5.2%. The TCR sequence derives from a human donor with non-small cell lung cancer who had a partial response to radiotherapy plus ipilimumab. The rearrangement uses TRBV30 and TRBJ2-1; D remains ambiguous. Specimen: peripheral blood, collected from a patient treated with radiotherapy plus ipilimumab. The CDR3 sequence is CAWTTTGSYNEQFF. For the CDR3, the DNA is TGTGCCTGGACCACTACGGGCTCCTACAATGAGCAGTTCTTC. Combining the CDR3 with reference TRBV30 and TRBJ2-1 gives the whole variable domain SQTIHQWPATLVQPVGSPLSLECTVEGTSNPNLYWYRQAAGRGLQLLFYSVGIGQISSEVPQNLSASRPQDRQFILSSKKLLLSDSGFYLCAWTTTGSYNEQFFGPGTRLTVL.